This T cell receptor beta chain came from a study of blood T cell repertoires in COVID-19. Study summary: Whether acute or convalescent, the COVID-19 samples came from the United States, Italy and Spain. From T cells, B-cell-depleted T cells, or PBMCs came the material, which was cDNA or gDNA.

CDR3 length: 15 amino acids. V was shortened by 3 bases and J by 0 bases, with 10 bases between the two germline ends. Germline CDR1 is MGHRA and CDR2 is YSYEKL. Per the study methods: Amplified reference gene primers provided the basis for estimating nucleated cell counts. The repertoire was sequenced with immunoSEQ multiplex PCR; TCRdb's copy has only in-frame clones and lacks some. V and J calls and clone size are copied from that table; D and trimming were computed from the DNA. The data show 75,000 to 100,000 clones, around 87% seen once. The TCR originated in a human donor with acute or convalescent COVID-19. The donor label of this sample is uncertain. What was sequenced was peripheral blood. This sequence joins TRBV4-1 and TRBJ2-3, with a weak D call TRBD2 (7 bases). The CDR3: CASSQGGLSTDTQYF. The CDR3 DNA reads TGCGCCAGCAGCCAGGGGGGGCTTAGCACAGATACGCAGTATTTT.